One TCR beta chain is described in this entry. The same CDR3 arises from other DNA sequences in this sample as well. The data are from a study of blood T cell repertoires in COVID-19. The V end was cut by 0 bases, the J end by 4 bases, with 5 bases between. The CDR3 extends over 13 amino acids. The germline V gene encodes CDR1 SGHRS and CDR2 YFSETQ. Cohort assignment relied on participant-reported clinical history. The assay was immunoSEQ multiplex PCR, and TCRdb's table has in-frame clones only and misses some. Of about 220,000 clones in the sample, about four fifths were seen once. Sequenced: PBMCs or T cells enriched from blood (not recorded which). This TCR was recovered from a woman aged 45-65 years who had been exposed to COVID-19. J is TRBJ2-1 and V is TRBV5-1; TRBD2 might be the D (5 bases). DNA of the CDR3: TGCGCCAGCAGCTTGGGACTATACAATGAGCAGTTCTTC. It codes for CASSLGLYNEQFF.